Following are 32 T cell receptor beta chains from one sample sequenced in a study of T-cell reconstitution after alpha-beta-depleted transplantation in children. Unique molecular identifiers were incorporated during preparation of the TCRbeta library. Each CDR3 protein gets one entry after TCRdb re-called the PCR reads with MiXCR. The data show 200,000 or so distinct CDR3 sequences, roughly 6% seen once. This specimen was PBMCs, taken before TCRalphabeta/CD19-depleted stem cell transplant. These receptors all stem from a girl in the first two years of life with combined immunodeficiency, due to receive a stem cell transplant.

J is TRBJ2-3 and V is TRBV7-9; 9 bases are a match to TRBD2. The V segment lost 5 bases and the J segment 2 bases; nucleotides outside the gene matches: 11. The CDR3 is 17 amino acids. The germline CDR1 and CDR2 sequences are SEHNR and FQNEAQ (reference sequence). This CDR3 reads CASSPPAGGEITDTQYF. The CDR3 coding sequence is TGTGCCAGCAGCCCTCCCGCGGGGGGGGAGATCACAGATACGCAGTATTTT.

This clonotype was seen repeatedly, ten times or more. The chain uses TRBV29-1 and TRBJ2-1, with 14 bases lining up with TRBD2. Losses at the gene ends were 4 bases for V and 0 bases for J; bases not matched to a gene: 8. Germline V lookup: CDR1 SQVTM, CDR2 ANQGSEA. This CDR3 has 18 amino acids. Here the CDR3 reads CSVGGLAGERGSYNEQFF. In DNA, the CDR3 is TGCAGCGTTGGGGGACTAGCGGGAGAGCGGGGCTCCTACAATGAGCAGTTCTTC.

The genes are TRBV12-3 or TRBV12-4 and TRBJ1-1; tentatively, D is TRBD1 (6 bases). CDR3 size: 14 residues. V was trimmed by 6 bases and J by 1 base, leaving 12 bases between them. The CDR3 is CASSHEDRNTEAFF. DNA for the CDR3: TGTGCCAGCAGCCACGAGGACAGGAACACTGAAGCTTTCTTT.

This clonotype was seen ten or more times. Germline is not matched at one junction end, which may reflect a read error. The chain has TRBV7-8 and TRBJ2-3; D is uncertain. Germline loops: CDR1 SGHVS, CDR2 FQNEAQ. CDR3 length: 13 residues. DNA for the CDR3: TGTGCAAGCAGCTTATTGTACTCCGATACGCAGTATTTT. Encoded protein: CASSLLYSDTQYF.

This clonotype was seen many times. J is TRBJ2-7 and V is TRBV9; 7 nucleotides match TRBD1. The CDR3 contains 15 residues. V was clipped by 4 bases and J by 3 bases; unmatched bases: 10. CDR1 is SGDLS and CDR2 is YYNGEE in the germline V gene. This CDR3 is CASSSGTDSNYEQYF. As DNA, the CDR3 is TGTGCCAGCAGCTCCGGGACAGATTCTAACTACGAGCAGTACTTC.

The table lists this clonotype with many counts. The chain employs TRBV9 and TRBJ2-5; tentative D call: TRBD1 (5 bases). Trimming took 0 bases from V and 3 from J, leaving 9 bases between them. The germline V gene encodes CDR1 SGDLS and CDR2 YYNGEE. This CDR3 has 14 amino acids. The CDR3: CASSVADSKETQYF. CDR3 in DNA: TGTGCCAGCAGCGTAGCTGACAGCAAAGAGACCCAGTACTTC.

This clonotype was recorded many times. The rearrangement uses TRBV15 and TRBJ2-1; 11 bases align to TRBD2. The V gene end was trimmed by 2 bases and the J gene end by 9 bases; junction bases not matched to a gene: 9. The germline V gene encodes CDR1 LNHNV and CDR2 YYDKDF (reference sequence). The CDR3 is 16 amino acids. CDR3 residues: CATSRISGRAASEQFF. The DNA of the CDR3 is TGTGCCACCAGCAGAATTAGCGGGAGGGCCGCAAGTGAGCAGTTCTTC. The full variable domain, with the rest looked up from reference TRBV15 and TRBJ2-1, is DAMVIQNPRYQVTQFGKPVTLSCSQTLNHNVMYWYQQKSSQAPKLLFHYYDKDFNNEADTPDNFQSRRPNTSFCFLDIRSPGLGDTAMYLCATSRISGRAASEQFFGPGTRLTVL.

This clonotype was recorded at least ten times. The chain has TRBV7-9 and TRBJ1-5, with a possible D match to TRBD1 (6 bases). V was pared by 5 bases and J by 5 bases, with 13 bases between. CDR3 length equals 14 residues. Germline loops: CDR1 SEHNR, CDR2 FQNEAQ (reference sequence). The DNA of the CDR3 is TGTGCCAGCAGCAGCAGGGGAGTAGATCAGCCCCAGCATTTT. The encoded protein is CASSSRGVDQPQHF.

In its sample, this clonotype was seen many times. The chain couples TRBV25-1 to TRBJ1-2; a weak D match, TRBD1 (5 bases). Germline values: CDR1 MGHDK, CDR2 SYGVNS. The CDR3 is made up of 13 amino acids. V was trimmed by 6 bases and J by 10 bases, leaving 18 bases between them. The CDR3 nucleotides are TGTGCCAGCAGCGGACCCCGTGGGGCGGCCTACACCTTC. This translates into CASSGPRGAAYTF.

There are many counts of this clonotype. V is TRBV15 and J is TRBJ2-2; D may be TRBD1 (6 bases). Germline lookup yields CDR1 LNHNV and CDR2 YYDKDF (reference sequence). The CDR3 sequence is 13 residues long. With 8 bases removed from V and 1 base from J, the gap between germline ends came to 8 bases. The CDR3 DNA follows: TGTGCCACCCCGACAGGGAACACCGGGGAGCTGTTTTTT. Its translation is CATPTGNTGELFF.

This clonotype occurred many times. This rearrangement joins TRBV4-3 to TRBJ2-7; D is possibly TRBD1 (5 bases). The CDR3 spans 15 residues. Trimming stripped 0 bases from V and 3 bases from J, with 12 bases between. CDR1 LGHNA and CDR2 YSLEER come from the germline V gene. The CDR3 region has the DNA TGCGCCAGCAGCCAAGATCGGCAGGGCAGCTACGAGCAGTACTTC. Encoded protein: CASSQDRQGSYEQYF.

The sample holds many counts of this clonotype. The chain combines TRBV7-9 with TRBJ2-7, with D uncertain. Per the germline V gene, CDR1 is SEHNR and CDR2 is FQNEAQ (reference sequence). The CDR3 runs to 13 residues. Trimming removed 1 base at V and 6 bases at J, with 10 bases between. The CDR3 protein is CASSLDWSSEQYF. The DNA of the CDR3 is TGTGCCAGCAGCTTAGACTGGTCTAGCGAGCAGTACTTC.

The chain employs TRBV2 and TRBJ2-7; 11 positions agree with TRBD2. Germline values: CDR1 SNHLY, CDR2 FYNNEI. The V segment lost 10 bases and the J segment 4 bases; nucleotides outside the gene matches: 18. The CDR3 consists of 17 residues. CDR3 DNA sequence: TGTGCCATCTGCGGAGGGACTAGCGGAGGTAGGGCTTACGAGCAGTACTTC. It translates to CAICGGTSGGRAYEQYF.

This clonotype was counted at least ten times. CDR3 protein: CASSLTGGLETQYF. In DNA, the CDR3 is TGTGCCAGCAGCTTAACAGGGGGTTTGGAGACCCAGTACTTC. The rearrangement joins TRBV7-2 to TRBJ2-5; 8 nucleotides agree with TRBD1. Germline trimming cut 2 bases from V and 5 bases from J; bases unmatched to any gene: 4. From germline, CDR1 is SGHTA and CDR2 FQGNSA. The CDR3 extends over 14 amino acids.

This clonotype was seen a few times. This chain joins TRBV6-2 or TRBV6-3 and TRBJ1-4; a possible D gene is TRBD1 (5 bases). The CDR3 extends over 18 amino acids. CDR1 is MNHEY and CDR2 is SVGEGT in the germline V gene. Trimming removed 4 bases from V and 0 bases from J, with 18 bases in between. CDR3 bases: TGTGCCAGCAGTTCCCCCAGCAGGGCAGCCACAACTAATGAAAAACTGTTTTTT. Translation: CASSSPSRAATTNEKLFF.

This clonotype was counted at least ten times. CDR3 residues: CSARPGQGGTGELFF. For the CDR3, the DNA is TGCAGTGCTAGGCCGGGACAGGGTGGGACCGGGGAGCTGTTTTTT. This chain links TRBV20-1 with TRBJ2-2; 9 bases match TRBD1. This CDR3 contains 15 residues. J lost 5 bases, V lost 3 bases, and 7 bases had no gene match. Germline assignment: CDR1 DFQATT and CDR2 SNEGSKA (reference sequence).

This clonotype showed up many times. The chain recombines TRBV6-5 with TRBJ2-3; D is possibly TRBD1 or TRBD2 (5 bases each). There are 14 residues in the CDR3. The V gene lost 4 bases and the J gene lost 0 bases, with 8 bases spanning the gap. Germline V gene data show CDR1 as MNHEY and CDR2 as SVGAGI. CDR3 nucleotide sequence: TGTGCCAGCAGTTTGGGGGATAGCACAGATACGCAGTATTTT. Translation gives CASSLGDSTDTQYF.

In this sample, this clonotype turned up many times. The genes are TRBV6-2 or TRBV6-3 and TRBJ2-1; 12 positions match TRBD2. The length of the CDR3 is 15 residues. CDR1 and CDR2 from the germline V gene are MNHEY and SVGEGT. V gave up 2 bases and J gave up 9 bases; unmatched junction bases: 5. The DNA for the CDR3 is TGTGCCAGCAGTTACCGGACTAGCGGGGACGGTGAGCAGTTCTTC. Translation gives CASSYRTSGDGEQFF.

This clonotype appeared many times. This chain connects TRBV10-3 to TRBJ2-1, with 8 bases matching TRBD2. The CDR3 sequence is 12 residues long. The germline V gene encodes CDR1 ENHRY and CDR2 SYGVKD. Trimming took 6 bases from V and 15 from J; bases not matched to a gene: 10. The CDR3 region has the DNA TGTGCCATCAGAGATGTGGGACTAGACCCGTTCTTC. It codes for CAIRDVGLDPFF.

This clonotype was observed many times. The V call is TRBV24-1, the J call TRBJ2-3; 7 bases are a match to TRBD1. The CDR3 loop spans 17 amino acids. Germline loops: CDR1 KGHDR, CDR2 SFDVKD. The V segment lost 6 bases and the J segment 2 bases; nucleotides outside the gene matches: 13. The DNA for the CDR3 is TGTGCCACCAGTCCTAGCAGACAGGGACGGGTCACAGATACGCAGTATTTT. As protein: CATSPSRQGRVTDTQYF.

This clonotype was recorded many times. V usage is TRBV13 and J usage is TRBJ2-1, with TRBD2 as a possible D gene (6 bases). V was trimmed by 3 bases and J by 7 bases, leaving 13 bases between them. Germline V CDR1 and CDR2: PRHDT, FYEKMQ (reference sequence). The CDR3 runs to 14 residues. The CDR3 bases are TGTGCCAGCAGCTTTATATTGGGGAGGAATGAGCAGTTCTTC. Translating gives CASSFILGRNEQFF.

At least ten counts were recorded for this clonotype. The rearrangement joins TRBV28 to TRBJ2-1, with 7 bases identical to TRBD2. Germline V gene data show CDR1 as MDHEN and CDR2 as SYDVKM. The CDR3 spans 17 residues. V gave up 5 bases and J gave up 6 bases; unmatched junction bases: 16. CDR3 amino acids: CASSLHAWGGLSNEQFF. The CDR3 bases are TGTGCCAGCAGTCTACACGCATGGGGGGGTTTGTCCAATGAGCAGTTCTTC. Full variable domain (rest looked up from reference TRBV28 and TRBJ2-1): DVKVTQSSRYLVKRTGEKVFLECVQDMDHENMFWYRQDPGLGLRLIYFSYDVKMKEKGDIPEGYSVSREKKERFSLILESASTNQTSMYLCASSLHAWGGLSNEQFFGPGTRLTVL.

This clonotype came up many times. The rearrangement uses TRBV29-1 and TRBJ1-2; 10 nucleotides agree with TRBD1. CDR3 length: 13 amino acids. The V gene end was trimmed by 4 bases and the J gene end by 4 bases; junction bases not matched to a gene: 3. The germline gives CDR1 SQVTM, CDR2 ANQGSEA. The CDR3 loop is CSVAGTGAYGYTF. For the CDR3, the DNA is TGCAGCGTTGCCGGGACAGGGGCCTATGGCTACACCTTC. The full variable domain, its missing parts supplied by reference TRBV29-1 and TRBJ1-2, is SAVISQKPSRDICQRGTSLTIQCQVDSQVTMMFWYRQQPGQSLTLIATANQGSEATYESGFVIDKFPISRPNLTFSTLTVSNMSPEDSSIYLCSVAGTGAYGYTFGSGTRLTVV.

In this sample, this clonotype turned up many times. This chain uses TRBV15 with TRBJ2-5; 9 nucleotides match TRBD1. Germline V gene data show CDR1 as LNHNV and CDR2 as YYDKDF (reference sequence). The V gene end was trimmed by 0 bases and the J gene end by 2 bases; junction bases not matched to a gene: 7. The CDR3 loop spans 17 amino acids. The CDR3 is CATSRDLTGQGQETQYF. CDR3 in DNA: TGTGCCACCAGCAGAGATCTTACCGGACAGGGGCAAGAGACCCAGTACTTC. The full variable domain, its missing parts supplied by reference TRBV15 and TRBJ2-5, is DAMVIQNPRYQVTQFGKPVTLSCSQTLNHNVMYWYQQKSSQAPKLLFHYYDKDFNNEADTPDNFQSRRPNTSFCFLDIRSPGLGDTAMYLCATSRDLTGQGQETQYFGPGTRLLVL.

This clonotype showed up many times. The chain links TRBV7-2 to TRBJ2-7; a possible D gene is TRBD1 (5 bases). Germline V gene data show CDR1 as SGHTA and CDR2 as FQGNSA. Trimming removed 4 bases from V and 5 bases from J, with 18 bases in between. The CDR3 spans 15 residues. The CDR3 spells CASSSSAPGLDEQYF. As DNA, the CDR3 is TGTGCCAGCAGCTCAAGCGCCCCAGGGCTTGACGAGCAGTACTTC. Full variable domain (outside the CDR3, taken from reference TRBV7-2 and TRBJ2-7): GAGVSQSPSNKVTEKGKDVELRCDPISGHTALYWYRQSLGQGLEFLIYFQGNSAPDKSGLPSDRFSAERTGGSVSTLTIQRTQQEDSAVYLCASSSSAPGLDEQYFGPGTRLTVT.

The V call is TRBV6-2 or TRBV6-3, the J call TRBJ2-1; no clear D gene. This CDR3 comprises 12 residues. V gave up 2 bases and J gave up 10 bases, with 9 bases separating them. CDR1 is MNHEY and CDR2 is SVGEGT in the germline V gene. CDR3 nucleotide sequence: TGTGCCAGCAGTTACGGGTCGGGCGAGCAGTTCTTC. This sequence encodes CASSYGSGEQFF.

CDR3 DNA sequence: TGTGCCTCTTTGGGCAGGTCGTACTACGAGCAGTACTTC. Translated: CASLGRSYYEQYF. The chain joins TRBV28 to TRBJ2-7; D is uncertain. The CDR3 has 13 amino acids. V lost 11 bases to trimming and J lost 3 bases, with 17 bases between them. CDR1 is MDHEN and CDR2 is SYDVKM in the germline V gene.

The chain recombines TRBV4-1 with TRBJ1-5; tentative D call: TRBD1 (5 bases). Germline V lookup: CDR1 MGHRA, CDR2 YSYEKL. The CDR3 runs to 14 residues. Trimming removed 1 base at V and 7 bases at J, with 11 bases between. CDR3 amino acids: CASSQAEGRQPQHF. The CDR3 nucleotides read TGCGCCAGCAGCCAAGCTGAGGGGCGACAGCCCCAGCATTTT.

This clonotype was counted many times. The chain carries TRBV7-9 and TRBJ2-7; 10 bases align to TRBD2. The CDR3 runs 17 residues. Per germline, CDR1 SEHNR and CDR2 FQNEAQ (reference sequence). J gave up 5 bases and V 4 bases, and 14 bases lay outside the gene matches. CDR3 nucleotide sequence: TGTGCCAGCAGCTCCCTGGAATGGGCTAGCGGGAGTCACGAGCAGTACTTC. The encoded protein is CASSSLEWASGSHEQYF.

This clonotype came up many times. The CDR3 DNA follows: TGCAGTGCGAACAGGGGGCTGGTCGAGCAGTACTTC. Residues: CSANRGLVEQYF. The chain is built from TRBV20-1 and TRBJ2-7, with 9 nucleotides matching TRBD1. Germline lookup yields CDR1 DFQATT and CDR2 SNEGSKA (reference sequence). Trimming cost V 6 bases and J 6 bases; bases outside gene matches: 6. CDR3 size: 12 residues.

The sample holds many counts of this clonotype. The chain carries TRBV4-3 and TRBJ2-1; TRBD2 aligns across 15 bases. The germline CDR1 and CDR2 sequences are LGHNA and YSLEER. This CDR3 has 16 amino acids. V was pared by 2 bases and J by 10 bases, with 6 bases of the junction left unmatched. CDR3 sequence (DNA): TGCGCCAGCAGCCAATTAGGACTAGCGGGGGGGCCAGAGCAGTTCTTC. Encoded protein: CASSQLGLAGGPEQFF.

This clonotype came up many times. The chain carries TRBV11-2 and TRBJ1-5; D not certain. This CDR3 has 16 amino acids. Trimming took off 7 bases at V and 3 bases at J, with 19 bases between the two ends. Germline V CDR1 and CDR2: SGHAT, FQNNGV. This CDR3 is CASIMLSSGINQPQHF. DNA for the CDR3: TGTGCCAGCATCATGTTGAGCTCGGGAATCAATCAGCCCCAGCATTTT.